This T cell receptor (beta chain) originates from a study of blood T cell repertoires in COVID-19. Study-wide context: Sites in the United States, Italy and Spain provided acute and convalescent COVID-19 samples.

Living in 24 US areas, the participants were between roughly 18 and 90 years of age. Clinical history as reported by participants underpinned cohort assignment. Two negative PCRs, clearance, or symptom resolution had been documented for recovered Cohort 3 donors. CDR3 size: 14 residues. The germline V gene has CDR1 SGDLS and CDR2 YYNGEE. J was trimmed by 6 bases and V by 0 bases; bases with no gene match: 4. Libraries were prepared by immunoSEQ multiplex PCR; TCRdb keeps only in-frame clonotypes and omits some of them. Of under 250,000 clones in the sample, approximately 84% were seen once. The V call is TRBV9, the J call TRBJ1-2, with 8 bases fitting TRBD1. The material sequenced was PBMCs or T cells enriched from blood (not recorded which). The TCR sequence derives from a man aged 55-75 years who had recovered from COVID-19. CDR3 residues: CASSVAEGQDGYTF. The CDR3 coding sequence is TGTGCCAGCAGCGTAGCAGAGGGACAGGATGGCTACACCTTC.